Shown below are 30 T cell receptor beta chains from a single sample sequenced in a study of cytomegalovirus exposure and HLA in healthy donors. Using immunoSEQ multiplex PCR, the repertoire was profiled, and TCRdb retains in-frame clones only, with some absent. This sample carries 120,000 or so clones, under 90% of them seen once, and the ten largest clones take roughly 2%. The sequenced material came from PBMCs. The receptors shown here come from a woman between 18 and 29 years old in good health and CMV-seronegative.

Here the CDR3 reads CASSGWEGYEQYF. CDR3 sequence (DNA): TGTGCCAGCAGCGGCTGGGAGGGGTACGAGCAGTACTTC. V is TRBV9 and J is TRBJ2-7, with 7 bases that match TRBD2. Trimming removed 3 bases from V and 4 bases from J; junction bases left unmatched: 4. The germline CDR1 and CDR2 sequences are SGDLS and YYNGEE. The CDR3 covers 13 residues.

This chain links TRBV19 with TRBJ2-7; D gene uncertain. Germline assignment: CDR1 LNHDA and CDR2 SQIVND (reference sequence). Trimming removed 9 bases from V and 3 bases from J, with 15 bases in between. CDR3 size: 13 residues. The CDR3 region has the DNA TGTGCCAGAAAAAGAGTTTCCGGCTACGAGCAGTACTTC. Translation gives CARKRVSGYEQYF.

The chain recombines TRBV19 with TRBJ2-3; 10 nucleotides match TRBD1. The CDR3 covers 15 residues. V was clipped by 5 bases and J by 3 bases; unmatched bases: 5. Germline V CDR1 and CDR2: LNHDA, SQIVND (reference sequence). This CDR3 reads CASSYRQGATDTQYF. The CDR3 DNA reads TGTGCCAGTAGTTACCGACAGGGGGCTACAGATACGCAGTATTTT. Full variable domain (rest looked up from reference TRBV19 and TRBJ2-3): DGGITQSPKYLFRKEGQNVTLSCEQNLNHDAMYWYRQDPGQGLRLIYYSQIVNDFQKGDIAEGYSVSREKKESFPLTVTSAQKNPTAFYLCASSYRQGATDTQYFGPGTRLTVL.

The chain has TRBV7-9 and TRBJ1-2; D may be TRBD1 (6 bases). The CDR3 is made up of 15 amino acids. V was pared by 3 bases and J by 4 bases, with 15 bases between. The germline gives CDR1 SEHNR, CDR2 FQNEAQ (reference sequence). CDR3 coding DNA: TGTGCCAGCAGCTTGGAACAGGGTTCGAGCTATGGCTACACCTTC. It is translated as CASSLEQGSSYGYTF.

The rearrangement uses TRBV18 and TRBJ2-7, with TRBD2 matching over 8 bases. The CDR3 has 15 amino acids. V was clipped by 0 bases and J by 9 bases; unmatched bases: 10. CDR1 and CDR2 from the germline V gene are KGHSH and LQKENI. In DNA, the CDR3 is TGTGCCAGCTCACCACCGAGCGGGAGATTGGAGGGGCAGTACTTC. Amino acids: CASSPPSGRLEGQYF.

This sequence joins TRBV6-5 and TRBJ1-2; D is unresolved. This CDR3 is built from 14 residues. Germline-derived CDR1 and CDR2 are MNHEY and SVGAGI. The ends were cut back, 6 bases at V and 6 bases at J, with 17 bases in the middle. The CDR3 region has the DNA TGTGCCAGCAGCGCCTGGCGGGAAAGAGATGGCTACACCTTC. This codes for CASSAWRERDGYTF.

This clone has only a few counts. V gene TRBV13 combines with J gene TRBJ2-7; weak D call: TRBD1 (6 bases). The CDR3 length is 17 residues. Trimming cost V 1 base and J 4 bases, with 20 bases left between them. Germline CDR1 is PRHDT and CDR2 is FYEKMQ (reference sequence). Written as DNA, the CDR3 is TGTGCCAGCAGCTTAGTGCTACAGGGTATCCAAGGATACGAGCAGTACTTC. Amino acids: CASSLVLQGIQGYEQYF.

V and J are TRBV10-3 and TRBJ2-2; 7 positions match TRBD1. Germline assignment: CDR1 ENHRY and CDR2 SYGVKD. This CDR3 is built from 15 residues. V lost 2 bases to trimming and J lost 2 bases; unmatched junction nucleotides: 2. As DNA, the CDR3 is TGTGCCATCAGTGAGCGACAGGGAAACACCGGGGAGCTGTTTTTT. This sequence encodes CAISERQGNTGELFF.

The chain links TRBV6-6 to TRBJ1-1; tentative D call: TRBD1 (5 bases). V lost 4 bases, J lost 1 base, and 7 bases lay in between. Germline loops: CDR1 MNHNY, CDR2 SVGAGI (reference sequence). CDR3 length: 13 residues. The CDR3 region has the DNA TGTGCCAGCAGTTTTACAGGGAACACTGAAGCTTTCTTT. Amino acids: CASSFTGNTEAFF.

This clone has only one observation. CDR3 sequence (DNA): TGTGCCAGCCGCACCTCGCCGGGGGGTGAAGCTTTCTTT. It specifies CASRTSPGGEAFF. The J gene is TRBJ1-1, the V gene TRBV7-3; TRBD1 is a possible D gene (5 bases). The germline CDR1 and CDR2 sequences are SGHTA and FQGTGA. V was shortened by 8 bases and J by 7 bases, with 17 bases between the two germline ends. CDR3 length equals 13 residues. The full variable domain, completed using reference TRBV7-3 and TRBJ1-1, is GAGVSQTPSNKVTEKGKYVELRCDPISGHTALYWYRQSLGQGPEFLIYFQGTGAADDSGLPNDRFFAVRPEGSVSTLKIQRTERGDSAVYLCASRTSPGGEAFFGQGTRLTVV.

This clone was seen more than once but under ten times. The rearrangement links TRBV10-3 to TRBJ2-7; D not certain. This CDR3 is built from 12 residues. The V and J ends lost 4 bases and 3 bases respectively, with 7 bases between them. CDR1 and CDR2 (germline): ENHRY, SYGVKD. CDR3 sequence (DNA): TGTGCCATCAGTGGTGGAGACTACGAGCAGTACTTC. Translation: CAISGGDYEQYF.

This rearrangement joins TRBV6-6 to TRBJ1-1; maybe TRBD1 (5 bases). This CDR3 region has 15 residues. Trimming took off 2 bases at V and 3 bases at J, with 13 bases between the two ends. Looked up from germline, CDR1 is MNHNY and CDR2 is SVGAGI (reference sequence). CDR3 DNA sequence: TGTGCCAGCAGTTACCGGGGAGGGACGGACACTGAAGCTTTCTTT. Its protein is CASSYRGGTDTEAFF.

CDR3 bases: TGTGCCAGCAGCGCACCTTGGACTAGCGCCAGACACAATGAGCAGTTCTTC. This gives the protein CASSAPWTSARHNEQFF. The rearrangement links TRBV11-2 to TRBJ2-1; 9 positions agree with TRBD2. V lost 5 bases and J lost 5; bases outside the gene matches: 13. The length of the CDR3 is 17 residues. Germline CDR1 and CDR2: SGHAT and FQNNGV.

The J gene is TRBJ2-2, the V gene TRBV4-2; perhaps TRBD2 as D (6 bases). V dropped 4 bases and J dropped 4 bases, with 16 bases sitting between them. The germline V gene has CDR1 LGHNA and CDR2 YNFKEQ. The CDR3 has 16 amino acids. CDR3 protein: CASSRDPWRGTGELFF. CDR3 nucleotide sequence: TGTGCCAGCAGCCGGGACCCCTGGAGGGGCACCGGGGAGCTGTTTTTT.

V is TRBV30 and J is TRBJ1-3; 9 bases are shared with TRBD1. The CDR3 is 16 residues long. Germline V lookup: CDR1 GTSNPN, CDR2 SVGIG (reference sequence). With V trimmed by 5 bases and J by 0 bases, 8 bases remained unmatched. The CDR3 protein is CAWRKTGGGSGNTIYF. The CDR3 bases are TGTGCCTGGCGTAAAACAGGGGGCGGCTCTGGAAACACCATATATTTT.

J is TRBJ1-5 and V is TRBV28; D remains ambiguous. Germline V lookup: CDR1 MDHEN, CDR2 SYDVKM. CDR3 size: 18 residues. Trimming left V 6 bases short and J 0 bases short, with 21 bases between. The chain's CDR3 is CASSLEAALTHSNQPQHF. Here the CDR3 DNA reads TGTGCCAGCAGCCTCGAAGCGGCTTTGACCCATAGCAATCAGCCCCAGCATTTT.

This clone was picked up one time. This CDR3 reads CASSQGGERDLYQETQYF. The CDR3 nucleotides read TGCGCCAGCAGCCAAGGTGGCGAGCGGGACTTATACCAAGAGACCCAGTACTTC. The chain links TRBV4-1 to TRBJ2-5; 7 bases are a match to TRBD2. The junction had 11 bases not matched to a gene; V was cut back by 1 base and J by 0 bases. Germline CDR1 MGHRA, CDR2 YSYEKL. The CDR3 runs to 18 residues.

This rearrangement joins TRBV6-5 to TRBJ2-7; D is perhaps TRBD1 (6 bases). The CDR3 length is 14 residues. The germline V and J ends were trimmed by 2 bases and 4 bases, with 12 bases remaining between them. CDR1 is MNHEY, CDR2 SVGAGI, per germline. CDR3 region: CASSYGGAVYEQYF. In DNA, the CDR3 is TGTGCCAGCAGTTACGGGGGCGCGGTTTACGAGCAGTACTTC.

This chain uses TRBV21-1 with TRBJ1-5. TRBV21-1 is a pseudogene segment. This CDR3 is 14 amino acids long. In nucleotides, the CDR3 is TGTGCCAGCAGCAAAGATGGGGGGGAGCAGCCCCAGCATTTT. This translates into CASSKDGGEQPQHF.

This chain links TRBV14 with TRBJ1-1; D not resolved. CDR1 is SGHDN and CDR2 is FVKESK in the germline V gene. Trimming left V 1 base short and J 0 bases short, with 9 bases between. This CDR3 contains 15 residues. The CDR3 coding sequence is TGTGCCAGCAGCCAAGGTCCAGTCATGAACACTGAAGCTTTCTTT. Amino acid sequence: CASSQGPVMNTEAFF.

The chain combines TRBV2 with TRBJ2-1, with 11 bases lining up with TRBD2. Per germline, CDR1 SNHLY and CDR2 FYNNEI. The CDR3 totals 15 residues. V dropped 5 bases and J dropped 7; count of bases not matched to a gene: 7. CDR3 in amino acids: CASSLGLAGGNEQFF. CDR3 DNA: TGTGCCAGCAGTTTAGGACTAGCGGGTGGGAATGAGCAGTTCTTC.

This chain connects TRBV6-5 to TRBJ2-5; the D gene is possibly TRBD1 (7 bases). V was trimmed by 3 bases and J by 10 bases, leaving 9 bases between them. Germline CDR1 reads MNHEY; CDR2 reads SVGAGI. CDR3 length: 11 residues. CDR3 protein: CASSYQGGQYF. CDR3 bases: TGTGCCAGCAGTTATCAGGGGGGCCAGTACTTC.

V usage is TRBV28 and J usage is TRBJ2-5; 8 nucleotides match TRBD2. The V gene end was trimmed by 3 bases and the J gene end by 0 bases; junction bases not matched to a gene: 3. The CDR3 spans 15 residues. Per the germline V gene, CDR1 is MDHEN and CDR2 is SYDVKM. The CDR3 loop is CASSLASGHQETQYF. The CDR3 nucleotides are TGTGCCAGCAGTTTGGCTAGCGGGCACCAAGAGACCCAGTACTTC.

This chain connects TRBV6-5 to TRBJ2-1; 9 bases match TRBD1. This CDR3 has 13 amino acids. The trim removed 7 bases at V and 8 bases at J, leaving 6 bases unmatched. Germline V gene sequence: CDR1 MNHEY, CDR2 SVGAGI. DNA for the CDR3: TGTGCCAGCAAACAGGGGGCGCGGGATGAGCAGTTCTTC. Translation: CASKQGARDEQFF.

This rearrangement joins TRBV2 to TRBJ2-2, with 11 bases fitting TRBD2. V lost 4 bases and J lost 7; bases outside the gene matches: 5. This CDR3 comprises 15 residues. Per the germline V gene, CDR1 is SNHLY and CDR2 is FYNNEI. The CDR3 loop is CASSVAGGVNGELFF. CDR3 in DNA: TGTGCCAGCAGTGTAGCGGGAGGGGTAAACGGGGAGCTGTTTTTT.

This chain joins TRBV5-1 and TRBJ2-1; 11 bases agree with TRBD2. The V gene's germline CDR1 is SGHRS and CDR2 YFSETQ. V was clipped by 1 base and J by 5 bases; unmatched bases: 8. The CDR3 covers 17 residues. The CDR3, as DNA: TGCGCCAGCAGCTTGAGGCTAGCGGGAGGAAAAGACAATGAGCAGTTCTTC. This codes for CASSLRLAGGKDNEQFF.

The chain combines TRBV4-1 with TRBJ1-5, with 9 bases identical to TRBD1. Germline loops: CDR1 MGHRA, CDR2 YSYEKL. The CDR3 spans 20 residues. Trimming at V came to 1 base and at J to 3 bases, leaving 16 bases not matched to a gene. The CDR3 here is CASSQAFPKGGTGNNQPQHF. The CDR3 DNA follows: TGCGCCAGCAGCCAAGCATTCCCTAAGGGCGGGACAGGGAACAATCAGCCCCAGCATTTT.

This chain uses TRBV11-3 with TRBJ2-3; 8 nucleotides line up with TRBD2. Germline V gives CDR1 SGHNT, CDR2 YENEEA. The CDR3 contains 18 residues. The ends lost 4 bases at V and 4 bases at J; junction bases unmatched: 16. CDR3 DNA sequence: TGTGCCAGCAGCTCATCGTTGCTAGCGGGCCGGGGGGCAGATACGCAGTATTTT. It translates to CASSSSLLAGRGADTQYF.

The chain has TRBV9 and TRBJ1-5; D remains unclear. Trimming took 0 bases from V and 4 from J, leaving 11 bases between them. Germline V gene lookup returns CDR1 SGDLS and CDR2 YYNGEE. CDR3 length: 15 amino acids. The DNA for the CDR3 is TGTGCCAGCAGCGTAGCGGGAGCACCAAATCAGCCCCAGCATTTT. Amino acid sequence: CASSVAGAPNQPQHF.

The V call is TRBV7-9, the J call TRBJ2-7; 8 bases match TRBD2. The junction had 6 bases not matched to a gene; V was cut back by 4 bases and J by 1 base. Looked up from germline, CDR1 is SEHNR and CDR2 is FQNEAQ (reference sequence). The CDR3 has 15 residues. The CDR3 sequence: CASSYGLAASYEQYF. The CDR3 DNA reads TGTGCCAGCAGCTATGGACTAGCTGCTTCCTACGAGCAGTACTTC.